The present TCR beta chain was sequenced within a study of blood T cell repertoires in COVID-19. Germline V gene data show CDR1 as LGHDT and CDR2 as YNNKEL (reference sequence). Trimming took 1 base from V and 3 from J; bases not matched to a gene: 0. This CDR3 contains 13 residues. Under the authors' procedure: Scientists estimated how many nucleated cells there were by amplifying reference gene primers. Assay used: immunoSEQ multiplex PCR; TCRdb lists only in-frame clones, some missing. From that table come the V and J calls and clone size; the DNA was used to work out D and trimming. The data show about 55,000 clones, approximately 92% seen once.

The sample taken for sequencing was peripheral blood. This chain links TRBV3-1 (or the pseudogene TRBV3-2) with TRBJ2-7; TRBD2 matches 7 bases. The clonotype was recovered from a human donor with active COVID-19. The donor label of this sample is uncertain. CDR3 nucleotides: TGTGCCAGCAGCCAAGGCGGGGGCTACGAGCAGTACTTC. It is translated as CASSQGGGYEQYF.